These 11 T cell receptor beta chains came from one sample sequenced in a study of blood T cell repertoires in COVID-19. Sequencing used immunoSEQ multiplex PCR; TCRdb keeps in-frame clones, though not all of them. Here the sample spans 150,000 to 180,000 clones, 70% to 85% being singletons. Sequencing was carried out using peripheral blood. These receptors all come from a man aged 55-75 years with COVID-19, enrolled during active disease.

This chain joins TRBV6-5 and TRBJ1-5; the match to TRBD1 covers 8 bases. There are 14 residues in the CDR3. Per the germline V gene, CDR1 is MNHEY and CDR2 is SVGAGI. J lost 4 bases, V lost 6 bases, and 5 bases had no gene match. The DNA of the CDR3 is TGTGCCAGCAGATCGACAGGGGCGAATCAGCCCCAGCATTTT. It is translated as CASRSTGANQPQHF.

V and J are TRBV27 and TRBJ1-5; TRBD1 matches 10 bases. Trimming cost V 1 base and J 1 base; bases outside gene matches: 7. Germline V gene data show CDR1 as MNHEY and CDR2 as SMNVEV (reference sequence). This CDR3 comprises 18 residues. This chain's CDR3 is CASSLYRDRGGSNQPQHF. CDR3 nucleotides: TGTGCCAGCAGTTTATACCGGGACAGGGGTGGGAGCAATCAGCCCCAGCATTTT.

This clone appeared once. This rearrangement joins TRBV14 to TRBJ2-1, with TRBD2 identical over 8 bases. The J segment lost 4 bases and the V segment lost 5 bases, leaving 10 bases of the junction unmatched. Germline loops: CDR1 SGHDN, CDR2 FVKESK. The CDR3 length is 16 residues. The CDR3 nucleotides read TGTGCCAGCAGCGACATTTTTACGGGGGGGTACAATGAGCAGTTCTTC. Protein product: CASSDIFTGGYNEQFF.

This rearrangement joins TRBV4-1 to TRBJ2-7; maybe TRBD2 (5 bases). With 1 base removed from V and 0 bases from J, the gap between germline ends came to 13 bases. The CDR3 extends over 16 amino acids. CDR1 is MGHRA, CDR2 YSYEKL, per germline. CDR3: CASSQGHGESSYEQYF. DNA of the CDR3: TGCGCCAGCAGCCAAGGTCACGGGGAGAGCTCCTACGAGCAGTACTTC.

As regards this clone: This same CDR3 is encoded by further DNA sequences in the sample. The chain carries TRBV7-2 and TRBJ1-1; 11 nucleotides match TRBD1. The CDR3 extends over 15 amino acids. CDR1 SGHTA and CDR2 FQGNSA come from the germline V gene. The J segment lost 1 base and the V segment lost 3 bases, leaving 1 base of the junction unmatched. The CDR3 DNA sequence: TGTGCCAGCAGCTTGGGGACAGGGGGGAACACTGAAGCTTTCTTT. This gives the protein CASSLGTGGNTEAFF.

The chain couples TRBV18 to TRBJ1-1; 7 bases align to TRBD1. The V gene's germline CDR1 is KGHSH and CDR2 LQKENI. The V segment lost 3 bases and the J segment 5 bases; nucleotides outside the gene matches: 12. There are 16 residues in the CDR3. The CDR3 sequence is CASSPITNRGRTEAFF. The CDR3 bases are TGTGCCAGCTCACCTATAACAAACAGGGGCAGGACTGAAGCTTTCTTT.

The chain is built from TRBV9 and TRBJ2-5; 7 nucleotides align to TRBD2. Trimming at V came to 4 bases and at J to 0 bases, leaving 3 bases not matched to a gene. Germline CDR1 and CDR2: SGDLS and YYNGEE. This CDR3 is built from 14 residues. This CDR3 reads CASSPGGYQETQYF. In nucleotides, the CDR3 is TGTGCCAGCAGCCCCGGGGGGTACCAAGAGACCCAGTACTTC.

This clone was observed once. The same CDR3 can be traced to other DNA sequences in this sample. The J gene is TRBJ2-1, the V gene TRBV7-2, with 7 bases that match TRBD1. The CDR3 consists of 14 residues. Trimming removed 6 bases from V and 1 base from J; junction bases left unmatched: 3. CDR1 is SGHTA and CDR2 is FQGNSA in the germline V gene. The CDR3 reads CASSRDRSYNEQFF. CDR3 coding DNA: TGTGCCAGCAGTCGGGACAGATCCTACAATGAGCAGTTCTTC.

The chain links TRBV5-6 to TRBJ1-1; weak D call: TRBD1 (5 bases). Trimming pared 4 bases from V and 4 bases from J, leaving 20 bases between. Per germline, CDR1 SGHDT and CDR2 YYEEEE. The CDR3 is 16 amino acids. As DNA, the CDR3 is TGTGCCAGCAGCCTTATAGTGGCGGGGGGAGGCACTGAAGCTTTCTTT. As protein: CASSLIVAGGGTEAFF.

This sequence joins TRBV19 and TRBJ2-1; 9 bases match TRBD2. In germline, CDR1 is LNHDA, CDR2 SQIVND (reference sequence). This CDR3 has 15 amino acids. V dropped 5 bases and J dropped 5; count of bases not matched to a gene: 7. In DNA form, the CDR3 reads TGTGCCAGTAGTCACCTAGCGGGACATAACAATGAGCAGTTCTTC. Its protein product is CASSHLAGHNNEQFF.

The chain employs TRBV6-1 and TRBJ2-7; TRBD1 is a possible D gene (5 bases). V was cut by 2 bases and J by 4 bases, with 12 bases left in between. Germline CDR1 MNHNS, CDR2 SASEGT. The CDR3 is 14 residues long. This CDR3 reads CASSEQGLNYEQYF. DNA of the CDR3: TGTGCCAGCAGTGAACAGGGTTTAAATTACGAGCAGTACTTC.